This T cell receptor (beta chain) was identified during a study of vaccination and CD4 T cells after COVID-19. Study details: Four females and six males made up the convalescents, with two Hispanic.

V shed 2 bases and J 7 bases; nucleotides not matched to a gene: 5. Germline CDR1 reads SGHRS; CDR2 reads YFSETQ. This CDR3 comprises 14 residues. Whole-study results and caveats: Going from roughly 22 to 38, median SARS-CoV-2-reactive clonotypes did not rise significantly.

Sequencing of the DNA from cultured CD4+ T cells was carried out with the Oncomine TCR Beta short-read assay. TCRdb reprocessed the PCR reads with MiXCR, giving one entry per CDR3 protein. The sample has fewer than 25,000 distinct CDR3 sequences; approximately 39% are singletons. On this clonotype itself: The antigen remains unidentified.

Treatment meaning: roughly 10-day PBMC culture with coronavirus spike peptide pools or control peptides (ViraFEST assay). Convalescent patients tested SARS-CoV-2 PCR positive from March to December 2020, before Alpha, Beta and Delta emerged. The sequencing sample was made of cultured CD4+ T cells from blood. The receptor comes from a human donor with COVID-19. This sequence joins TRBV5-1 and TRBJ1-2, with TRBD1 matching 10 bases. CDR3: CASSLPGTGVGYTF. The CDR3 DNA sequence: TGCGCCAGCAGCTTACCCGGGACAGGGGTTGGCTACACCTTC.